This TCR beta chain was observed in a study of CD8+ T cells in alopecia areata. Peripheral blood, together with lesional scalp punch biopsies, was collected from alopecia areata patients. cDNA serving as the sequencing template came from extracted, reverse transcribed RNA. Here immunoSEQ multiplex PCR was the method, and the copy in TCRdb shows in-frame clones only, minus some. The sample has 9,500 to 15,000 clones; about 56% are singletons. This clone was seen more than once but under ten times. V was pared by 3 bases and J by 6 bases, with 9 bases between. CDR3 size: 12 residues. CDR1 SQVTM and CDR2 ANQGSEA come from the germline V gene.

The sample comprised skin. The V and J genes are TRBV29-1 and TRBJ2-1, with D unclear. The source is a human donor with alopecia areata. The CDR3 nucleotides read TGCAGCGTTGAGTCTAACCGCAATGAGCAGTTCTTC. Its translation is CSVESNRNEQFF.